The 5 T cell receptor beta chains below come from one sample, sequenced in a study of cytomegalovirus exposure and HLA in healthy donors. The PCR made use of 60 Vbeta and 13 Jbeta primers. Sequenced by immunoSEQ multiplex PCR; TCRdb stores in-frame clones only, minus some. In the table there are fewer than 250,000 clones, roughly 77% of which are singletons. Sequenced sample: PBMCs. These receptor sequences come from a man in his forties or fifties in good health and CMV-seropositive.

The rearrangement uses TRBV30 and TRBJ1-2, with D possibly TRBD1 on 5 matching bases. The CDR3 spans 12 residues. V was cut by 3 bases and J by 4 bases, with 9 bases left in between. CDR1 and CDR2 (germline): GTSNPN, SVGIG (reference sequence). This chain's CDR3 is CAWSRRGYGYTF. The CDR3 region has the DNA TGTGCCTGGAGCAGGAGGGGCTATGGCTACACCTTC.

This clone was seen only a few times. V gene TRBV30 combines with J gene TRBJ1-5; possibly TRBD1 for D (5 bases). Germline CDR1 GTSNPN, CDR2 SVGIG (reference sequence). V lost 4 bases and J 5 bases, leaving 15 bases between the germline ends. The CDR3 runs 14 residues. This chain's CDR3 is CAWTPGGIHQPQHF. The CDR3 DNA follows: TGTGCCTGGACCCCCGGGGGTATTCATCAGCCCCAGCATTTT.

V is TRBV28 and J is TRBJ1-2, with 9 positions matching TRBD1. This CDR3 has 16 residues. CDR1 and CDR2 from the germline V gene are MDHEN and SYDVKM. The J segment lost 3 bases and the V segment lost 6 bases, leaving 11 bases of the junction unmatched. CDR3 sequence: CASSPDRGAGYYGYTF. The DNA for the CDR3 is TGTGCCAGCAGCCCGGACAGGGGCGCGGGGTACTATGGCTACACCTTC.

A word on this clone: Other DNA sequences in this specimen translate into the identical CDR3. V gene TRBV19 combines with J gene TRBJ2-7, with TRBD1 matching 9 bases. Germline V lookup: CDR1 LNHDA, CDR2 SQIVND (reference sequence). There are 15 residues in the CDR3. V trimming: 4 bases; J trimming: 1 base; junction bases outside the gene matches: 5. CDR3 region: CASSKRTGASYEQYF. CDR3 bases: TGTGCCAGTAGTAAGAGGACAGGGGCGTCCTACGAGCAGTACTTC.

The chain joins TRBV7-9 to TRBJ2-3; 7 nucleotides line up with TRBD2. With V trimmed by 1 base and J by 0 bases, 7 bases remained unmatched. Germline CDR1 SEHNR, CDR2 FQNEAQ (reference sequence). The CDR3 extends over 17 amino acids. The chain's CDR3 is CASSLGTRPTSTDTQYF. The CDR3 DNA reads TGTGCCAGCAGCTTAGGGACTAGACCGACTAGCACAGATACGCAGTATTTT.